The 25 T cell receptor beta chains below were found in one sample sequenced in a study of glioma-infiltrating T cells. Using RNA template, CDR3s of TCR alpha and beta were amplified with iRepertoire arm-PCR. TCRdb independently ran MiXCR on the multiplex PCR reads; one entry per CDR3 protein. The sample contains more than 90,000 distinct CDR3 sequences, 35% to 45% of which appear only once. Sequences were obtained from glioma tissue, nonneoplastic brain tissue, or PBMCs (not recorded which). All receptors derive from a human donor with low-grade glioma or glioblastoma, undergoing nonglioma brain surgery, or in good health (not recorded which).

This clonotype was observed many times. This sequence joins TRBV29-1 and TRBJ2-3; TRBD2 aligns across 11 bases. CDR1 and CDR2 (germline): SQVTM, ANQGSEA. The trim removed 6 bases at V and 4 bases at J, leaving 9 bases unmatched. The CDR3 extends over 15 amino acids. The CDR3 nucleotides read TGCAGCGTGGACCTTAGCGGGGGGGCTGCAGATACGCAGTATTTT. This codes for CSVDLSGGAADTQYF.

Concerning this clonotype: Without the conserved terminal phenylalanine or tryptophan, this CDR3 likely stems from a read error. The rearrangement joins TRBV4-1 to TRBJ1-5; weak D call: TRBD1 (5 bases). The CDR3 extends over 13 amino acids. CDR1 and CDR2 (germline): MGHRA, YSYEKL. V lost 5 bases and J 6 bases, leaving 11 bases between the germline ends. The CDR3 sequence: CASSEGVGQPQHL. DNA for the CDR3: TGCGCCAGCAGCGAAGGGGTAGGTCAGCCCCAGCATTTG.

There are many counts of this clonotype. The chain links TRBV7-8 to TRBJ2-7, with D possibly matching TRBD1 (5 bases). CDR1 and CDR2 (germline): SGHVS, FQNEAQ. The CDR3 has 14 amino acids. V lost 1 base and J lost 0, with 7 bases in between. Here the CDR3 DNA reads TGTGCCAGCAGCTTAGTTAGGGGCTCCTACGAGCAGTACTTC. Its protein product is CASSLVRGSYEQYF.

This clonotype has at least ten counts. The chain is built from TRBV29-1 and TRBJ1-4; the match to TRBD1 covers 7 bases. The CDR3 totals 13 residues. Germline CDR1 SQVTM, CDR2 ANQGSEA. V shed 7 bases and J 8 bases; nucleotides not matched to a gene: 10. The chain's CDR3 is CSGRTGDGEKLFF. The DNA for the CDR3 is TGCAGCGGCCGAACAGGGGACGGCGAAAAACTGTTTTTT.

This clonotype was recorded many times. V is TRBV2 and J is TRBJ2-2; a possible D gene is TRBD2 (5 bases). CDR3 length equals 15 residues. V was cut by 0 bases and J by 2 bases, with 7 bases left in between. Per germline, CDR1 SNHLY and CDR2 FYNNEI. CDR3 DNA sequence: TGTGCCAGCAGTGAAGCGGGAGCAAACACCGGGGAGCTGTTTTTT. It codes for CASSEAGANTGELFF.

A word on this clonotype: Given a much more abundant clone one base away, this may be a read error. The chain's CDR3 is CASSAPGQVPRNEQFF. CDR3 DNA sequence: TGCGCCAGCAGCGCCCCGGGACAGGTGCCTCGGAATGAGCAGTTCTTC. The chain has TRBV5-1 and TRBJ2-1; TRBD1 matches 8 bases. Germline CDR1 reads SGHRS; CDR2 reads YFSETQ. The CDR3 covers 16 residues. Germline trimming cut 4 bases from V and 7 bases from J; bases unmatched to any gene: 13.

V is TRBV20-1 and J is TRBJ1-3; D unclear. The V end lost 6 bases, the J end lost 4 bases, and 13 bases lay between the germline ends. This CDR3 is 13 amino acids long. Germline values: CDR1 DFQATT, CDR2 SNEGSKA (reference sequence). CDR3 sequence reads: CSALPGPGNTIYF. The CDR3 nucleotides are TGCAGTGCGCTGCCCGGTCCGGGAAACACCATATATTTT.

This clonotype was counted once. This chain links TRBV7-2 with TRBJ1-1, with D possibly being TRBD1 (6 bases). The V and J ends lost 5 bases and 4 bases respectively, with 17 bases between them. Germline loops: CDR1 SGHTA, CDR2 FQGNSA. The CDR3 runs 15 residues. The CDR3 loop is CASSTGTGAGTEAFF. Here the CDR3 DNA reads TGTGCCAGCAGCACCGGGACGGGGGCTGGCACTGAAGCTTTCTTT.

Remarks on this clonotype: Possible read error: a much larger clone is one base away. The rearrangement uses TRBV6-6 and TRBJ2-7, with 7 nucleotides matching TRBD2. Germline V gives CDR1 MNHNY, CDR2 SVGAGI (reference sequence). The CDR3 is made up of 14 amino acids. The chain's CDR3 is CASSYPAGSDEQHF. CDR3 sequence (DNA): TGTGCCAGCAGTTACCCAGCGGGGAGTGACGAGCAGCACTTC.

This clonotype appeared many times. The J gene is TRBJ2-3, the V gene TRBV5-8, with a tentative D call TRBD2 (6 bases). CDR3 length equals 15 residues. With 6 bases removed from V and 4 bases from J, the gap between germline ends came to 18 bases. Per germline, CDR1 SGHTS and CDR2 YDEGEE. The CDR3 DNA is TGTGCCAGCACTCCTGGAGAGGGGAGGCCAGATACGCAGTATTTT. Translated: CASTPGEGRPDTQYF.

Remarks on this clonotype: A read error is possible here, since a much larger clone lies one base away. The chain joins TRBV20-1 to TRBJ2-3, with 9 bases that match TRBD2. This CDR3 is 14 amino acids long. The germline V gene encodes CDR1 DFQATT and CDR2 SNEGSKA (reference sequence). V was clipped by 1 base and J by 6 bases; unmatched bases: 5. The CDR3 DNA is TGCAGTGCTAGAGTGGCGGGGGGGGGGGATACGCAGTATTTT. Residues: CSARVAGGGDTQYF.

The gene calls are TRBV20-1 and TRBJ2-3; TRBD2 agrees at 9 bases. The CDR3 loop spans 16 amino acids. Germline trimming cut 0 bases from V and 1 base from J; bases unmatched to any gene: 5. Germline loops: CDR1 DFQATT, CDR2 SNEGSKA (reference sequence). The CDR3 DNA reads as TGCAGTGCTAGAGATTGGGTAGCGGGGGGCACAGATACGCAGTATTTT. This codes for CSARDWVAGGTDTQYF.

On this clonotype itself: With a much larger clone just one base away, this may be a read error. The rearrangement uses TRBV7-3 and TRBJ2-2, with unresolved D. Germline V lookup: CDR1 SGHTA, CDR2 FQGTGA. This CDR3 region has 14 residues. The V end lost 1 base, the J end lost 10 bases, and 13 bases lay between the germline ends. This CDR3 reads CASSLNLYGVELFF. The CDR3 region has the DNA TGTGCCAGCAGCTTAAATTTGTACGGCGTGGAGCTGTTTTTT. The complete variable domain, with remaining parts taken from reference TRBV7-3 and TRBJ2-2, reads GAGVSQTPSNKVTEKGKYVELRCDPISGHTALYWYRQSLGQGPEFLIYFQGTGAADDSGLPNDRFFAVRPEGSVSTLKIQRTERGDSAVYLCASSLNLYGVELFFGEGSRLTVL.

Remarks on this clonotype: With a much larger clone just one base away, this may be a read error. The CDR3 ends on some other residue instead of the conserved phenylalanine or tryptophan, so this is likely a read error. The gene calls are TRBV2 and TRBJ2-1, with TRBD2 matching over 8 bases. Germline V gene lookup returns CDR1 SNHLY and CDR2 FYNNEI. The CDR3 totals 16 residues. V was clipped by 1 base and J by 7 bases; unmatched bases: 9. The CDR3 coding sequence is TGTGCCAGCAGTGAAGTACTTTCGGGGGGGCGAAATGAGCAGTTCCTC. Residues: CASSEVLSGGRNEQFL.

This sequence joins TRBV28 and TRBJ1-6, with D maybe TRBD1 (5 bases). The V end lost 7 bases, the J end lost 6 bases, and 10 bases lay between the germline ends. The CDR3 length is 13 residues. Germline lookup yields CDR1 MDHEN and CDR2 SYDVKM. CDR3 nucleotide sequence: TGTGCCAGCAACAGGCCGACTAATTCACCCCTCCACTTT. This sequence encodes CASNRPTNSPLHF.

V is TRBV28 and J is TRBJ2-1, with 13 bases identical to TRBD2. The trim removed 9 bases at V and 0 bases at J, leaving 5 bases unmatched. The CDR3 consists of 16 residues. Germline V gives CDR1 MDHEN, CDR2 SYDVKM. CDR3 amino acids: CASILAGGSSYNEQFF. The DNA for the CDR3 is TGTGCCAGTATACTAGCGGGGGGGAGCTCCTACAATGAGCAGTTCTTC. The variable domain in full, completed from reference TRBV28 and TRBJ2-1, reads DVKVTQSSRYLVKRTGEKVFLECVQDMDHENMFWYRQDPGLGLRLIYFSYDVKMKEKGDIPEGYSVSREKKERFSLILESASTNQTSMYLCASILAGGSSYNEQFFGPGTRLTVL.

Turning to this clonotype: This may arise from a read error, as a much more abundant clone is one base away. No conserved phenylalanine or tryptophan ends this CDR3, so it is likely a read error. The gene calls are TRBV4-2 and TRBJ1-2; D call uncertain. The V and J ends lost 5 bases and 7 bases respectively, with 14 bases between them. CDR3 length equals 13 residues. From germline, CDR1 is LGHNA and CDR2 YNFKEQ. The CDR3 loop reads CASSLVDLGGYTY. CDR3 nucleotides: TGTGCCAGCAGCTTGGTTGACTTAGGTGGCTACACCTAC.

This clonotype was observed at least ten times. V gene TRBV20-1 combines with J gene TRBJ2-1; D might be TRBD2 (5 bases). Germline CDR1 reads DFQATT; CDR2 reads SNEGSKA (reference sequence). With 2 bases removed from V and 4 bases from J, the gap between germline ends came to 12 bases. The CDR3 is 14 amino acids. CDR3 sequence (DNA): TGCAGTGCTAGATGGGGAGCGAAGTACAATGAGCAGTTCTTC. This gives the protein CSARWGAKYNEQFF.

The CDR3 reads CASSWGLGNEQFF. Written as DNA, the CDR3 is TGTGCCAGCAGTTGGGGGTTGGGAAATGAGCAGTTCTTC. This chain links TRBV6-1 with TRBJ2-1; D might be TRBD1 or TRBD2, each matching 5 bases. The germline CDR1 and CDR2 sequences are MNHNS and SASEGT. This CDR3 contains 13 residues. Trimming removed 5 bases from V and 7 bases from J, with 12 bases in between.

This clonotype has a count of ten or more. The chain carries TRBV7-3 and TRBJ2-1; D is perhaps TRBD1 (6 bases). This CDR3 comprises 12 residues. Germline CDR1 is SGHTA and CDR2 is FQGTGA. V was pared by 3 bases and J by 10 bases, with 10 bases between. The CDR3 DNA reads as TGTGCCAGCAGCTTCCCAGGGGCCGAGCAGTTCTTC. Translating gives CASSFPGAEQFF.

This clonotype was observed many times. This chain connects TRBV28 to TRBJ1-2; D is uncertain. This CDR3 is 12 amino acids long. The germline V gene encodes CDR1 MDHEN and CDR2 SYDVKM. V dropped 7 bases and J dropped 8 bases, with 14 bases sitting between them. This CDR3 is CASTPRFGGYTF. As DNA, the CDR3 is TGTGCCAGCACCCCTCGGTTTGGCGGCTACACCTTC.

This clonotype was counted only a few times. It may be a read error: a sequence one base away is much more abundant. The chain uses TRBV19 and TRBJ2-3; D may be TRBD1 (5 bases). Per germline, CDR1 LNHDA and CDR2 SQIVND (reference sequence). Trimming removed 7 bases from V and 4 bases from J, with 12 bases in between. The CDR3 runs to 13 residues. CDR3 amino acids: CASKSGIADTQYF. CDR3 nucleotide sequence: TGTGCCAGTAAGTCAGGGATCGCAGATACGCAGTATTTT.

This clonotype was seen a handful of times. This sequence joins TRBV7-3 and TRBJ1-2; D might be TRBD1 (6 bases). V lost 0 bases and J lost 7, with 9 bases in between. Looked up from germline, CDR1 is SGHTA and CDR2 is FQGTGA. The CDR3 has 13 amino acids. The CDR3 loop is CASSLTRGFGYTF. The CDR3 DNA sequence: TGTGCCAGCAGCTTAACGAGGGGGTTTGGCTACACCTTC.

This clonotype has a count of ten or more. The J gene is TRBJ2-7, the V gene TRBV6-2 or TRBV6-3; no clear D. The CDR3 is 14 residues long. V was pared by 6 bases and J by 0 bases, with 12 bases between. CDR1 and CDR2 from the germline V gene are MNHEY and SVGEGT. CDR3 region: CASRPGYSSYEQYF. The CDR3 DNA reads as TGTGCCAGCAGACCGGGCTATAGCTCCTACGAGCAGTACTTC.

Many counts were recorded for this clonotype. The CDR3: CASIPLAGAPINGYTF. CDR3 sequence (DNA): TGTGCCAGCATTCCCCTCGCCGGGGCCCCCATTAACGGCTACACCTTC. J is TRBJ1-2 and V is TRBV2, with D tentatively TRBD1 (5 bases). Trimming took 7 bases from V and 8 from J, leaving 26 bases between them. Germline assignment: CDR1 SNHLY and CDR2 FYNNEI. The CDR3 runs to 16 residues.